Presented here are 2 T cell receptor beta chains from one specimen sequenced in a study of blood T cell repertoires in COVID-19. TCRdb's copy holds only in-frame clones and misses some; the assay was immunoSEQ multiplex PCR. In the table there are roughly 190,000 clones, around three quarters of which are singletons. Sequencing used PBMCs or T cells enriched from blood (not recorded which). Receptors were obtained from a woman aged 50 to 60 with acute COVID-19.

This CDR3 is CASSQPDREHQPQHF. CDR3 DNA sequence: TGCGCCAGCAGCCAACCCGACAGGGAGCATCAGCCCCAGCATTTT. V is TRBV4-1 and J is TRBJ1-5; 7 nucleotides match TRBD1. This CDR3 region has 15 residues. The germline V gene has CDR1 MGHRA and CDR2 YSYEKL. V gave up 2 bases and J gave up 5 bases; unmatched junction bases: 6.

The chain uses TRBV12-3 or TRBV12-4 and TRBJ2-3, with D hard to call. The germline V and J ends were trimmed by 7 bases and 0 bases, with 8 bases remaining between them. The CDR3 loop spans 13 amino acids. The CDR3 DNA reads as TGTGCCAGCACACTCTCTAGCACAGATACGCAGTATTTT. Translation: CASTLSSTDTQYF.